A selection of T cell receptor beta chains follows, all from one sample in a study of response to subunit inactivated influenza vaccine. TCRdb processed the RT-PCR reads anew with MiXCR; each CDR3 protein has one entry. Here the sample spans some 570,000 distinct CDR3 sequences, roughly 12% being singletons. These data were likewise used in another study, on T cells expressing NK-cell markers.

The starting material was PBMCs from blood, obtained on the day of vaccination. The origin of the receptors is a man aged 45-60 years who received an inactivated influenza vaccine. CDR3s include the opening cysteine and the closing phenylalanine or tryptophan. The D gene is left open where the match is weak. Clone size appears in some rows only: once, few, many, or a class for an expanded clone.

TRBV3-1,TRBJ2-1,few,15,-,TGTGCCAGCGGACCGCCTGACACCCCCTACAATGAGCAGTTCTTC,CASGPPDTPYNEQFF
TRBV12-3/TRBV12-4,TRBJ2-1,few,16,-,TGTGCCAGCACCTTGTTTGAGACAGGCCCCTACAATGAGCAGTTCTTC,CASTLFETGPYNEQFF
TRBV10-3,TRBJ2-5,-,16,-,TGTGCCATTGCCACTAGGGGGGCCACCGGGGGAGAGACCCAGTACTTC,CAIATRGATGGETQYF
TRBV4-3,TRBJ1-2,few,16,-,TGCGCCAGCAGCCAAGATCTGGACAGCGATAGCTATGGCTACACCTTC,CASSQDLDSDSYGYTF
TRBV5-5,TRBJ1-5,-,15,-,TGTGCCAGCAGCTTGACGGGGGCGCAAGGTCAGCCCCAGCATTTT,CASSLTGAQGQPQHF
TRBV20-1,TRBJ2-1,-,15,-,TGCAGTGGAACTGGTAGCAGAGAACTACCCAATGAGCAGTTCTTC,CSGTGSRELPNEQFF
TRBV27,TRBJ1-2,-,13,TRBD1,TGTGCCAGCAGTCTCAACAGGGGCAGTGGCTACACCTTC,CASSLNRGSGYTF
TRBV4-3,TRBJ2-5,-,13,-,TGCGCCAGCAGCGTCGGGGTAAAAGAGACCCAGTACTTC,CASSVGVKETQYF
TRBV20-1,TRBJ2-2,-,16,TRBD2,TGCAGTGCTAGAGGACTAGCGGGAGTCTGGACCGGGGAGCTGTTTTTT,CSARGLAGVWTGELFF
TRBV5-1,TRBJ1-4,few,16,-,TGCGCCAGCAGCCCACAATCCGGGACGGCATATGAAAAACTGTTTTTT,CASSPQSGTAYEKLFF
TRBV12-3/TRBV12-4,TRBJ2-7,few,14,-,TGTGCCAGCACCACACCGGGACATTCCTACGAGCAGTACTTC,CASTTPGHSYEQYF
TRBV27,TRBJ2-2,few,16,TRBD1,TGTGCCAGCAGTTGGACAGGGGGTATCGGCACCGGGGAGCTGTTTTTT,CASSWTGGIGTGELFF
TRBV19,TRBJ1-2,few,15,-,TGTGCCAGTAGTCTCCCGGCCGGGGTAATGACGGGTTACACCTTC,CASSLPAGVMTGYTF
TRBV7-9,TRBJ2-1,few,15,TRBD1,TGTGCCAGCAGCACCGGACAGGGAACTTACAATGAGCAGTTCTTC,CASSTGQGTYNEQFF
TRBV4-2,TRBJ2-2,few,16,-,TGTGCCAGCAGCCTTTCCGGGACACGTATTACCGGGGAGCTGTTTTTT,CASSLSGTRITGELFF
TRBV28,TRBJ2-7,-,15,TRBD2,TGTGCCAGCAGTTTGGTAGCGGGAAGTACCTACGAGCAGTACTTC,CASSLVAGSTYEQYF
TRBV5-5,TRBJ2-3,-,15,-,TGTGCCAGCAGCTGGGGAGTTAGTCGCACAGATACGCAGTATTTT,CASSWGVSRTDTQYF
TRBV12-3/TRBV12-4,TRBJ1-1,few,14,-,TGTGCCAGCCTCGTTGCGGGGTGGAGCACTGAAGCTTTCTTT,CASLVAGWSTEAFF
TRBV28,TRBJ2-3,few,21,TRBD2,TGTGCCAGCAGTACGTTCCTGCTGTATTCGTCTAGCGGCCGTCTCACAGATACGCAGTATTTT,CASSTFLLYSSSGRLTDTQYF
TRBV4-3,TRBJ2-7,-,15,-,TGCGCCAGCAGCCAAGATCGGCGGGGACCCTACGAGCAGTACTTC,CASSQDRRGPYEQYF
TRBV15,TRBJ1-2,many,15,TRBD1,TGTGCCACCAGCCCACGCGGGGACAGCTTCTATGGCTACACCTTC,CATSPRGDSFYGYTF
TRBV11-3,TRBJ2-1,few,14,-,TGTGCCAGCAGCTTATTTTCCGGGTACAATGAGCAGTTCTTC,CASSLFSGYNEQFF
TRBV20-1,TRBJ2-1,many,17,-,TGCAGTGCTAGAGACCCCATAAGAGCGACGATCTACAATGAGCAGTTCTTC,CSARDPIRATIYNEQFF
TRBV12-3/TRBV12-4,TRBJ1-4,few,14,-,TGTGCCAGCAGTTTCCGGGCAGGGGCTTTGGAACTGTTTTTT,CASSFRAGALELFF
TRBV12-3/TRBV12-4,TRBJ2-3,-,15,-,TGTGCCAGCAGTTTCCTGGAGCTAAACACAGATACGCAGTATTTT,CASSFLELNTDTQYF
TRBV7-8,TRBJ2-3,-,16,TRBD2,TGTGCCAGCAGCTCTGGGACTAGCGGACCTTCTGATACGCAGTATTTT,CASSSGTSGPSDTQYF
TRBV5-5,TRBJ1-2,-,13,TRBD1,TGTGCCAGCAGCTCGACAGGGTCTCGGGGCTACACCTTC,CASSSTGSRGYTF
TRBV12-3/TRBV12-4,TRBJ1-5,few,20,-,TGTGCCAGCAGTGGGCATGGGTACTTGGGGCGCCTGGAAGATTTTCAGCCCCAGCATTTT,CASSGHGYLGRLEDFQPQHF
TRBV15,TRBJ2-3,-,16,-,TGTGCCACCAGCATGGCTGGCAGACTTAGCACAGATACGCAGTATTTT,CATSMAGRLSTDTQYF
TRBV25-1,TRBJ2-3,-,13,-,TGTGCCAGCAGCCGGGGATCTGCGGGTACGCAGTATTTT,CASSRGSAGTQYF
TRBV6-2/TRBV6-3,TRBJ2-7,-,16,TRBD2,TGTGCCAGCAGTTATCGGACTAGCGGGAACCACTACGAGCAGTACTTC,CASSYRTSGNHYEQYF
TRBV15,TRBJ2-2,-,20,-,TGTGCCACCAGCGGATCCGGGATTAGGGATGGACACGTGAACACCGGGGAGCTGTTTTTT,CATSGSGIRDGHVNTGELFF
TRBV7-8,TRBJ2-7,few,14,-,TGTGCCAGCAGCTTACCGGGAATTACCTACGAGCAGTACTTC,CASSLPGITYEQYF
TRBV27,TRBJ1-2,few,15,-,TGTGCCAGCAGTTCCGGGACGGGGGCTATCAGGGGCTACACCTTC,CASSSGTGAIRGYTF
TRBV7-8,TRBJ2-7,-,12,-,TGTGCCAGCAGCCAAACACGTTACGAGCAGTACTTC,CASSQTRYEQYF
TRBV18,TRBJ2-5,few,15,TRBD1,TGTGCCAGCTCACCACCTAGGACAGGTGGCGAGACCCAGTACTTC,CASSPPRTGGETQYF
TRBV7-6,TRBJ1-6,-,16,-,TGTGCCAGCAGCTTAGCTGAGACACGACCAAATTCACCCCTCCACTTT,CASSLAETRPNSPLHF
TRBV28,TRBJ1-4,many,15,TRBD1,TGTGCCAGCAGAATCGGACAGGGGAGGGGTGAAAAACTGTTTTTT,CASRIGQGRGEKLFF
TRBV6-5,TRBJ2-7,few,15,-,TGTGCCAGCAGTTACTCGTGGGGTAGAAAGTACGAGCAGTACTTC,CASSYSWGRKYEQYF
TRBV4-3,TRBJ2-7,few,15,-,TGCGCCAGCAGCCCCCCAACGGATTCAGGTTGCGAGCAGTACTTC,CASSPPTDSGCEQYF
TRBV18,TRBJ2-7,few,16,TRBD1,TGTGCCAGCTCACCATCGGACAGGGGGCTCTCCTACGAGCAGTACTTC,CASSPSDRGLSYEQYF
TRBV4-3,TRBJ2-1,-,15,-,TGCGCCAGCAGCCAATCTTATCATGGCGGCGATGAGCAGTTCTTC,CASSQSYHGGDEQFF
TRBV7-2,TRBJ2-2,-,15,TRBD1,TGTGCCAGCAGCTTAGCGGACAGGGCCACCGGGGAGCTGTTTTTT,CASSLADRATGELFF
TRBV4-3,TRBJ2-5,-,15,-,TGCGCCAGCAGCCAAGATGTCCGCGGCGAAGAGACCCAGTACTTC,CASSQDVRGEETQYF
TRBV20-1,TRBJ2-7,-,14,-,TGCAGTGCCCCCCCCGGGGATCCTGCCTACGAGCAGTACTTC,CSAPPGDPAYEQYF
TRBV7-9,TRBJ2-2,-,15,-,TGTGCCAGCAGCCCCTTCGGGGCGAACACCGGGGAGCTGTTTTTT,CASSPFGANTGELFF
TRBV12-3/TRBV12-4,TRBJ2-5,-,17,-,TGTGCCAGCAGTCAAGTCTTAACACTAGTGAAACAAGAGACCCAGTACTTC,CASSQVLTLVKQETQYF
TRBV11-2,TRBJ2-1,-,18,TRBD2,TGTGCCAGCAGCTCCCGGGGACTAGCGGTTAGCTCCTACAATGAGCAGTTCTTC,CASSSRGLAVSSYNEQFF
TRBV12-3/TRBV12-4,TRBJ1-2,few,15,-,TGTGCCAGCAGTTCTGGTAACGGACAGCGCTATGGCTACACCTTC,CASSSGNGQRYGYTF
TRBV5-1,TRBJ2-2,few,13,-,TGCGCCAGCAGCTCGGTGGAAGGCGGGGAGCTGTTTTTT,CASSSVEGGELFF
TRBV28,TRBJ1-1,-,15,-,TGTGCCAGCAGTTTAATTGATTCGGCTGGCACTGAAGCTTTCTTT,CASSLIDSAGTEAFF
TRBV10-3,TRBJ2-5,-,17,TRBD2,TGTGCCATCAGTGAGGCCGCACTAGCGGGGAACCAAGAGACCCAGTACTTC,CAISEAALAGNQETQYF
TRBV20-1,TRBJ2-1,-,15,TRBD1,TGCAGTGCCATCCTCCGGGACAGGGGTGGCAATGAGCAGTTCTTC,CSAILRDRGGNEQFF
TRBV2,TRBJ1-2,few,15,-,TGTGCCAGCAGTGAATACACATTAGCTAACTATGGCTACACCTTC,CASSEYTLANYGYTF
TRBV5-1,TRBJ2-7,-,16,TRBD2,TGCGCCAGCAGCTTGGGGGCCGCAGCGGGGTCCTCCGAGCAGTACTTC,CASSLGAAAGSSEQYF
TRBV7-3,TRBJ2-3,many,16,-,TGTGCCAGCAGCCCAGGGACGGGCGTTAGCACAGATACGCAGTATTTT,CASSPGTGVSTDTQYF
TRBV12-3/TRBV12-4,TRBJ2-7,-,14,-,TGTGCCAGCAGTTTATACGGGAGCTCCTACGAGCAGTACTTC,CASSLYGSSYEQYF
TRBV24-1,TRBJ1-2,few,16,TRBD1,TGTGCCACCAGTGACACCGGGACAGGGAGCTTCTATGGCTACACCTTC,CATSDTGTGSFYGYTF
TRBV28,TRBJ2-3,few,14,-,TGTGCCAGCAGTTCCCGGGCAGGTCAAGATACGCAGTATTTT,CASSSRAGQDTQYF